These 7 T cell receptor beta chains were all obtained from the same sample, sequenced in a study of blood T cell repertoires in COVID-19. Assay: immunoSEQ multiplex PCR; the TCRdb copy retains only in-frame clones and omits some. Here the sample spans 150,000 to 200,000 clones, roughly 85% being singletons. What was sequenced was peripheral blood. The receptors come from a human donor in a cohort sampled during active COVID-19.

The rearrangement links TRBV27 to TRBJ2-2; TRBD2 matches 11 bases. V gave up 5 bases and J gave up 6 bases; unmatched junction bases: 8. CDR1 MNHEY and CDR2 SMNVEV come from the germline V gene (reference sequence). The CDR3 covers 16 residues. CDR3 nucleotide sequence: TGTGCCAGCAGTCCGACTAGCGGGGCGTTATCCGGGGAGCTGTTTTTT. Its protein product is CASSPTSGALSGELFF.

This clone appeared a single time. This chain joins TRBV21-1 and TRBJ2-7; TRBD2 is the table's D call and was not checked against the DNA. TRBV21-1 is an annotated pseudogene. This CDR3 has 16 amino acids. The CDR3 DNA is TGTGCCAGCAGCACAAGAACTTGCGGGGGAAGGTACGAGCAGTACTTC. Its translation is CASSTRTCGGRYEQYF.

V is TRBV28 and J is TRBJ2-2; 11 nucleotides agree with TRBD2. V lost 4 bases, J lost 1 base, and 8 bases stayed unmatched. CDR3 size: 18 residues. The V gene's germline CDR1 is MDHEN and CDR2 SYDVKM. The CDR3 loop is CASSSLAGGTKNTGELFF. As DNA, the CDR3 is TGTGCCAGCAGTTCTTTAGCGGGAGGGACCAAGAACACCGGGGAGCTGTTTTTT.

This clone was seen a single time. This sequence joins TRBV5-1 and TRBJ2-3, with 16 bases fitting TRBD2. The CDR3 is made up of 17 amino acids. Looked up from germline, CDR1 is SGHRS and CDR2 is YFSETQ. With V trimmed by 0 bases and J by 6 bases, 4 bases remained unmatched. CDR3 in amino acids: CASSLEGLAGGPDTQYF. The CDR3 region has the DNA TGCGCCAGCAGCTTGGAGGGACTAGCGGGAGGGCCGGATACGCAGTATTTT.

A remark on this clone: An end of the junction differs from the germline gene, which may be a read error. The chain has TRBV5-1 and TRBJ2-1, with 8 bases lining up with TRBD2. The CDR3 totals 13 residues. Looked up from germline, CDR1 is SGHRS and CDR2 is YFSETQ. The CDR3 protein is CATSPGGGDEQFF. In nucleotides, the CDR3 is TGCGCCACCAGCCCGGGGGGGGGCGATGAGCAGTTCTTC.

The genes are TRBV19 and TRBJ2-2, with D hard to call. V was clipped by 4 bases and J by 2 bases, with 14 bases between them. The V gene's germline CDR1 is LNHDA and CDR2 SQIVND (reference sequence). The CDR3 consists of 16 residues. The chain's CDR3 is CASSTRPSANTGELFF. The DNA for the CDR3 is TGTGCCAGTAGTACCCGCCCTAGTGCTAACACCGGGGAGCTGTTTTTT. Filled out from reference TRBV19 and TRBJ2-2, the complete variable domain reads DGGITQSPKYLFRKEGQNVTLSCEQNLNHDAMYWYRQDPGQGLRLIYYSQIVNDFQKGDIAEGYSVSREKKESFPLTVTSAQKNPTAFYLCASSTRPSANTGELFFGEGSRLTVL.

The V and J genes are TRBV7-2 and TRBJ2-3; possibly TRBD2 for D (7 bases). The CDR3 runs 16 residues. The germline CDR1 and CDR2 sequences are SGHTA and FQGNSA. V was shortened by 6 bases and J by 3 bases, with 19 bases between the two germline ends. The CDR3 DNA reads TGTGCCAGCAGTTCCGAGAGGGGGGGCCATACAGATACGCAGTATTTT. Translation: CASSSERGGHTDTQYF.